Presented here are 21 T cell receptor beta chains from one specimen sequenced in a study of blood T cell repertoires in COVID-19. Profiled with immunoSEQ multiplex PCR; TCRdb holds only in-frame clones, not every one. The table has approximately 470,000 clones, around 90% seen once; the top ten hold roughly 0.7%. Sequenced input: PBMCs or T cells enriched from blood (not recorded which). The receptors stem from a woman between 18 and 29 years old who had recovered from COVID-19.

V usage is TRBV19 and J usage is TRBJ1-2; no firm D call. The CDR3 is 15 amino acids. CDR1 is LNHDA and CDR2 is SQIVND in the germline V gene (reference sequence). Between the trimmed V and J ends, which lost 5 bases and 0 bases, there was a span of 13 bases. CDR3 sequence reads: CASSPQALANYGYTF. CDR3 DNA sequence: TGTGCCAGTAGTCCCCAGGCCTTAGCTAACTATGGCTACACCTTC.

This clone showed up just once. The chain links TRBV30 to TRBJ2-7; TRBD1 might be the D (6 bases). The CDR3 totals 13 residues. Looked up from germline, CDR1 is GTSNPN and CDR2 is SVGIG (reference sequence). V was clipped by 4 bases and J by 0 bases, with 10 bases between them. CDR3 loop: CAWNRESSYEQYF. CDR3 in DNA: TGTGCCTGGAACAGGGAGTCCTCCTACGAGCAGTACTTC.

The chain employs TRBV28 and TRBJ2-7, with D possibly matching TRBD2 (5 bases). The germline gives CDR1 MDHEN, CDR2 SYDVKM. Trimming removed 8 bases at V and 0 bases at J, with 29 bases between. The CDR3 is 19 residues long. The CDR3 coding sequence is TGTGCCAGCCCCCCGCTTCTCCGAGGGCCCCACCCTAGCTCCTACGAGCAGTACTTC. Amino acids: CASPPLLRGPHPSSYEQYF.

This chain uses TRBV19 with TRBJ2-7, with D unclear. The germline V and J ends were trimmed by 4 bases and 4 bases, with 17 bases remaining between them. The CDR3 is made up of 15 amino acids. Germline V CDR1 and CDR2: LNHDA, SQIVND (reference sequence). The CDR3 spells CASSTPRDGEYEQYF. The CDR3 DNA follows: TGTGCCAGTAGTACCCCCCGTGATGGTGAGTACGAGCAGTACTTC. The whole variable domain, remainder taken from reference TRBV19 and TRBJ2-7, is DGGITQSPKYLFRKEGQNVTLSCEQNLNHDAMYWYRQDPGQGLRLIYYSQIVNDFQKGDIAEGYSVSREKKESFPLTVTSAQKNPTAFYLCASSTPRDGEYEQYFGPGTRLTVT.

With regard to this clone: This CDR3 is also generated by other DNA sequences in the sample. The rearrangement joins TRBV6-5 to TRBJ2-1; a weak D match, TRBD1 (6 bases). The ends were cut back, 9 bases at V and 7 bases at J, with 10 bases in the middle. Germline assignment: CDR1 MNHEY and CDR2 SVGAGI. The CDR3 sequence is 11 residues long. The CDR3 region is CASRRGNEQFF. As DNA, the CDR3 is TGTGCCAGTCGAAGGGGGAATGAGCAGTTCTTC.

The rearrangement links TRBV21-1 to TRBJ2-3; no DNA check was done on the table's D call, TRBD2. TRBV21-1 is given as a pseudogene. The CDR3 totals 20 residues. CDR3 coding DNA: TGTGCCAGCAGCCCTCGACGGCTAGCGGGGGGCCCGGAGGGCACAGATACGCAGTATTTT. Residues: CASSPRRLAGGPEGTDTQYF.

The chain couples TRBV25-1 to TRBJ2-1; tentatively, D is TRBD2 (6 bases). V was clipped by 3 bases and J by 5 bases, with 14 bases between them. CDR1 is MGHDK and CDR2 is SYGVNS in the germline V gene. There are 15 residues in the CDR3. CDR3 loop: CASSDGRGGNNEQFF. In DNA form, the CDR3 reads TGTGCCAGCAGTGACGGCCGGGGAGGAAACAATGAGCAGTTCTTC. The entire variable domain, with the rest obtained from reference TRBV25-1 and TRBJ2-1, is as follows: EADIYQTPRYLVIGTGKKITLECSQTMGHDKMYWYQQDPGMELHLIHYSYGVNSTEKGDLSSESTVSRIRTEHFPLTLESARPSHTSQYLCASSDGRGGNNEQFFGPGTRLTVL.

V usage is TRBV5-1 and J usage is TRBJ2-7, with 7 bases matching TRBD1. Germline loops: CDR1 SGHRS, CDR2 YFSETQ. Unmatched junction bases numbered 7, after V lost 6 bases and J lost 4 bases. This CDR3 has 13 amino acids. CDR3 sequence reads: CASTLGGAYEQYF. CDR3 nucleotide sequence: TGCGCCAGCACCCTAGGGGGCGCGTACGAGCAGTACTTC.

This chain joins TRBV3-1 (or the pseudogene TRBV3-2) and TRBJ2-2, with D unresolved. V was pared by 2 bases and J by 6 bases, with 13 bases between. Germline V lookup: CDR1 LGHDT, CDR2 YNNKEL (reference sequence). This CDR3 spans 15 amino acids. The CDR3 coding sequence is TGTGCCAGCAGCCAAATCCACGGCGAGGCCGGGGAGCTGTTTTTT. Translating gives CASSQIHGEAGELFF.

The V call is TRBV28, the J call TRBJ1-4, with TRBD1 matching 8 bases. The CDR3 has 16 residues. Germline V lookup: CDR1 MDHEN, CDR2 SYDVKM. The J segment lost 3 bases and the V segment lost 6 bases, leaving 9 bases of the junction unmatched. CDR3 region: CASSAYGQGANEKLFF. Here the CDR3 DNA reads TGTGCCAGCAGCGCTTACGGACAGGGAGCTAATGAAAAACTGTTTTTT.

This chain links TRBV19 with TRBJ2-1, with TRBD2 matching 14 bases. Germline V gene sequence: CDR1 LNHDA, CDR2 SQIVND (reference sequence). CDR3 length: 15 residues. The ends lost 9 bases at V and 3 bases at J; junction bases unmatched: 4. CDR3 region: CASGGTSGGYNEQFF. CDR3 DNA sequence: TGTGCCAGCGGTGGGACTAGCGGGGGCTACAATGAGCAGTTCTTC. Filled out from reference TRBV19 and TRBJ2-1, the complete variable domain reads DGGITQSPKYLFRKEGQNVTLSCEQNLNHDAMYWYRQDPGQGLRLIYYSQIVNDFQKGDIAEGYSVSREKKESFPLTVTSAQKNPTAFYLCASGGTSGGYNEQFFGPGTRLTVL.

V gene TRBV24-1 combines with J gene TRBJ2-3; D is undetermined. From germline, CDR1 is KGHDR and CDR2 SFDVKD. Trimming took 5 bases from V and 4 from J, leaving 15 bases between them. CDR3 length: 15 residues. CDR3 nucleotides: TGTGCCACCAGTGCCCTAGACCGCGCTGCAGATACGCAGTATTTT. As protein: CATSALDRAADTQYF.

V usage is TRBV20-1 and J usage is TRBJ2-7; D call uncertain. Germline lookup yields CDR1 DFQATT and CDR2 SNEGSKA (reference sequence). The CDR3 loop spans 11 amino acids. V shed 6 bases and J shed 9 bases, with 15 bases lying between them. The CDR3: CSAPASTGQYF. The CDR3 region has the DNA TGCAGTGCCCCGGCATCGACGGGGCAGTACTTC.

The rearrangement uses TRBV5-6 and TRBJ2-2; no reliable D call. Between the trimmed V and J ends, which lost 1 base and 2 bases, there was a span of 12 bases. Germline values: CDR1 SGHDT, CDR2 YYEEEE. This CDR3 has 16 residues. The CDR3 is CASSLYSLINTGELFF. CDR3 in DNA: TGTGCCAGCAGCTTGTACAGTCTTATAAACACCGGGGAGCTGTTTTTT.

The V gene is TRBV5-1, the J gene TRBJ1-6; TRBD1 matches at 7 bases. Germline V gene data show CDR1 as SGHRS and CDR2 as YFSETQ. The junction had 3 bases not matched to a gene; V was cut back by 0 bases and J by 9 bases. The length of the CDR3 is 14 residues. CDR3 coding DNA: TGCGCCAGCAGCTTGGGCAGGGGGAGTTCACCCCTCCACTTT. Its translation is CASSLGRGSSPLHF.

The chain carries TRBV7-2 and TRBJ1-5; 8 positions agree with TRBD1. Trimming at V came to 5 bases and at J to 0 bases, leaving 9 bases not matched to a gene. Looked up from germline, CDR1 is SGHTA and CDR2 is FQGNSA. The length of the CDR3 is 17 residues. The CDR3 region is CASSIRDRLNSNQPQHF. CDR3 in DNA: TGTGCCAGCAGCATCCGGGACAGGTTAAATAGCAATCAGCCCCAGCATTTT.

The genes are TRBV5-6 and TRBJ2-5, with D unclear. This CDR3 contains 11 residues. Per the germline V gene, CDR1 is SGHDT and CDR2 is YYEEEE. Trimming shortened V by 4 bases and J by 3 bases, and 4 bases separated the two germline ends. CDR3: CASSRKETQYF. The CDR3 DNA reads TGTGCCAGCAGCCGTAAAGAGACCCAGTACTTC.

The table lists this clone with a count of one. This CDR3 reads CASSIPSGTVNYGYTF. The CDR3 DNA reads TGTGCCAGTAGTATACCATCCGGGACAGTTAACTATGGCTACACCTTC. The J gene is TRBJ1-2, the V gene TRBV19; 7 nucleotides line up with TRBD1. Unmatched junction bases numbered 7, after V lost 2 bases and J lost 1 base. The CDR3 is 16 residues long. The germline gives CDR1 LNHDA, CDR2 SQIVND (reference sequence).

This clone was seen once. This chain uses TRBV5-1 with TRBJ2-3; 15 bases line up with TRBD2. The CDR3 has 16 amino acids. Germline V gene lookup returns CDR1 SGHRS and CDR2 YFSETQ. V was clipped by 3 bases and J by 4 bases; unmatched bases: 3. The CDR3 bases are TGCGCCAGCAGCTGGACTAGCGGGGGGGCGGCAGATACGCAGTATTTT. Its protein product is CASSWTSGGAADTQYF.

The V call is TRBV28, the J call TRBJ1-2, with 7 bases that match TRBD1. V lost 4 bases to trimming and J lost 4 bases; unmatched junction nucleotides: 6. This CDR3 region has 14 residues. Germline V gives CDR1 MDHEN, CDR2 SYDVKM. CDR3 region: CASSYGTEFYGYTF. CDR3 bases: TGTGCCAGCAGTTACGGGACAGAATTCTATGGCTACACCTTC.

CDR3 sequence reads: CASSLLTGETGELFF. Written as DNA, the CDR3 is TGTGCCAGCTCACTCCTGACAGGGGAGACCGGGGAGCTGTTTTTT. The V and J genes are TRBV18 and TRBJ2-2, with 8 bases lining up with TRBD1. The CDR3 loop spans 15 amino acids. Losses at the gene ends were 4 bases for V and 5 bases for J; bases not matched to a gene: 6. Per germline, CDR1 KGHSH and CDR2 LQKENI.